The 32 T cell receptor beta chains listed next were all sequenced from one sample in a study of blood T cell repertoires in COVID-19. The table came from immunoSEQ multiplex PCR; TCRdb's copy has only in-frame clones and leaves some out. The sample shows under 200,000 clones, 85% of them seen only once. Sequenced sample: peripheral blood. The origin of the receptors is an older woman with COVID-19, enrolled during active disease.

This clone was found once. J is TRBJ1-1 and V is TRBV6-5; D ambiguous. The CDR3 runs 15 residues. Germline CDR1 MNHEY, CDR2 SVGAGI. V was clipped by 7 bases and J by 5 bases, with 20 bases between them. This CDR3 is CASINSPRVPTEAFF. In DNA form, the CDR3 reads TGTGCCAGCATCAACAGCCCCCGAGTCCCAACTGAAGCTTTCTTT.

This clone was seen only a few times. The V and J genes are TRBV4-1 and TRBJ1-2; D gene unclear. Germline V CDR1 and CDR2: MGHRA, YSYEKL. The CDR3 is made up of 14 amino acids. Trimming removed 4 bases at V and 5 bases at J, with 14 bases between. The CDR3 DNA reads TGCGCCAGCAGCCGTCTCGCCGGAGGTTATGGCTACACCTTC. This encodes CASSRLAGGYGYTF.

The chain combines TRBV4-1 with TRBJ2-1; D is unresolved. Germline V lookup: CDR1 MGHRA, CDR2 YSYEKL. Between the trimmed V and J ends, which lost 4 bases and 0 bases, there was a span of 7 bases. The CDR3 runs to 14 residues. This chain's CDR3 is CASSLTSSYNEQFF. CDR3 bases: TGCGCCAGCAGCCTCACCAGCTCCTACAATGAGCAGTTCTTC.

This clone has only one observation. V is TRBV27 and J is TRBJ1-5; 7 bases are shared with TRBD1. The germline V gene encodes CDR1 MNHEY and CDR2 SMNVEV (reference sequence). This CDR3 contains 18 residues. V shed 5 bases, J shed 0 bases, and the junction held 13 bases outside the gene matches. CDR3 nucleotides: TGTGCCAGCAGTCCTATACTGACAGGGTCCGATAGCAATCAGCCCCAGCATTTT. This codes for CASSPILTGSDSNQPQHF.

This chain joins TRBV4-2 and TRBJ2-5, with a weak D call TRBD1 (6 bases). In germline, CDR1 is LGHNA, CDR2 YNFKEQ. The CDR3 runs to 14 residues. V was clipped by 1 base and J by 2 bases, with 8 bases between them. In DNA form, the CDR3 reads TGTGCCAGCAGCCAAGCTGGACAGCAAGAGACCCAGTACTTC. This translates into CASSQAGQQETQYF.

This clone was found once. The chain joins TRBV10-3 to TRBJ1-3; 7 nucleotides match TRBD1. The CDR3 has 15 residues. Losses at the gene ends were 4 bases for V and 0 bases for J; bases not matched to a gene: 3. Germline-derived CDR1 and CDR2 are ENHRY and SYGVKD. The CDR3 reads CAISAGQLSGNTIYF. In DNA, the CDR3 is TGTGCCATCAGTGCGGGACAGCTCTCTGGAAACACCATATATTTT.

J is TRBJ1-2 and V is TRBV10-3; TRBD1 agrees at 9 bases. This CDR3 comprises 14 residues. Germline CDR1 ENHRY, CDR2 SYGVKD. Unmatched junction bases numbered 7, after V lost 3 bases and J lost 8 bases. DNA of the CDR3: TGTGCCATCAGTGAAGCCGGGACAGGGAACGGCTACACCTTC. Translating it yields CAISEAGTGNGYTF.

The V and J genes are TRBV10-2 and TRBJ1-1; D is unresolved. This CDR3 region has 15 residues. V was shortened by 3 bases and J by 5 bases, with 16 bases between the two germline ends. Per the germline V gene, CDR1 is WSHSY and CDR2 is SAAADI. CDR3 coding DNA: TGCGCCAGCAGTGAAGGTATGGGGAGGAGAACTGAAGCTTTCTTT. Protein product: CASSEGMGRRTEAFF.

The chain joins TRBV5-1 to TRBJ1-2; D gene unclear. The germline V and J ends were trimmed by 4 bases and 3 bases, with 7 bases remaining between them. The germline CDR1 and CDR2 sequences are SGHRS and YFSETQ. This CDR3 is 12 amino acids long. This chain's CDR3 is CASSLGDYGYTF. The CDR3, as DNA: TGCGCCAGCAGCCTCGGAGACTATGGCTACACCTTC.

V gene TRBV7-9 combines with J gene TRBJ1-2, with D perhaps TRBD1 (5 bases). The V gene lost 2 bases and the J gene lost 7 bases, with 17 bases spanning the gap. The CDR3 loop spans 15 amino acids. Germline V gene sequence: CDR1 SEHNR, CDR2 FQNEAQ (reference sequence). In DNA, the CDR3 is TGTGCCAGCAGCTTAAGGGGCAGGGATTTGGCTGGCTACACCTTC. Translated: CASSLRGRDLAGYTF.

V usage is TRBV7-3 and J usage is TRBJ1-4; D may be TRBD1 (5 bases). The CDR3 is 15 residues long. CDR1 SGHTA and CDR2 FQGTGA come from the germline V gene. The V end lost 2 bases, the J end lost 7 bases, and 14 bases lay between the germline ends. This chain's CDR3 is CASSLGGALGEKLFF. As DNA, the CDR3 is TGTGCCAGCAGCTTAGGAGGGGCGTTAGGTGAAAAACTGTTTTTT.

The gene calls are TRBV5-1 and TRBJ2-1, with D unresolved. Germline CDR1 and CDR2: SGHRS and YFSETQ. The V end was cut by 1 base, the J end by 3 bases, with 5 bases between. This CDR3 is built from 13 residues. The CDR3 bases are TGCGCCAGCAGCTTGATCGGCTACAATGAGCAGTTCTTC. Its protein product is CASSLIGYNEQFF. The entire variable domain, with the rest obtained from reference TRBV5-1 and TRBJ2-1, is as follows: KAGVTQTPRYLIKTRGQQVTLSCSPISGHRSVSWYQQTPGQGLQFLFEYFSETQRNKGNFPGRFSGRQFSNSRSEMNVSTLELGDSALYLCASSLIGYNEQFFGPGTRLTVL.

The V gene is TRBV6-6, the J gene TRBJ1-6, with D possibly matching TRBD1 (6 bases). The germline V gene has CDR1 MNHNY and CDR2 SVGAGI (reference sequence). The CDR3 is 16 residues long. V was pared by 7 bases and J by 8 bases, with 21 bases between. The chain's CDR3 is CASTSRGAGRDSPLHF. Here the CDR3 DNA reads TGTGCCAGCACCTCCCGGGGGGCAGGTCGGGATTCACCCCTCCACTTT.

The V and J genes are TRBV6-1 and TRBJ1-2; 8 bases line up with TRBD1. Germline CDR1 is MNHNS and CDR2 is SASEGT. This CDR3 is 16 amino acids long. V shed 3 bases, J shed 0 bases, and the junction held 6 bases outside the gene matches. CDR3 region: CASSEFRTGTNYGYTF. CDR3 bases: TGTGCCAGCAGTGAGTTTCGGACAGGGACTAACTATGGCTACACCTTC.

The chain joins TRBV30 to TRBJ1-3, with D unclear. The ends were cut back, 1 base at V and 0 bases at J, with 7 bases in the middle. The CDR3 consists of 14 residues. CDR1 and CDR2 (germline): GTSNPN, SVGIG (reference sequence). For the CDR3, the DNA is TGTGCCTGGAGTGGGCGGCTCTCTGGAAACACCATATATTTT. Residues: CAWSGRLSGNTIYF.

This chain links TRBV2 with TRBJ1-2, with D possibly being TRBD1 (5 bases). The CDR3 consists of 15 residues. The germline CDR1 and CDR2 sequences are SNHLY and FYNNEI. The V end lost 2 bases, the J end lost 5 bases, and 15 bases lay between the germline ends. The CDR3: CASSEWGEKGYGYTF. DNA of the CDR3: TGTGCCAGCAGTGAATGGGGGGAAAAGGGATATGGCTACACCTTC.

The rearrangement links TRBV15 to TRBJ2-7; D gene ambiguous. Per germline, CDR1 LNHNV and CDR2 YYDKDF (reference sequence). The CDR3 consists of 16 residues. The V gene lost 0 bases and the J gene lost 2 bases, with 14 bases spanning the gap. The CDR3 DNA reads TGTGCCACCAGCAGAGATAAGATAGGCGGTGCCTACGAGCAGTACTTC. Protein product: CATSRDKIGGAYEQYF.

The chain combines TRBV7-8 with TRBJ2-2, with TRBD2 matching 9 bases. In germline, CDR1 is SGHVS, CDR2 FQNEAQ. The CDR3 sequence is 14 residues long. The V gene end was trimmed by 4 bases and the J gene end by 7 bases; junction bases not matched to a gene: 4. CDR3 DNA: TGTGCCAGCAGCTCGGGACTAGCTATCGGGGAGCTGTTTTTT. It codes for CASSSGLAIGELFF.

CDR3 nucleotide sequence: TGTGCCAGTAGTCGCTTGAGCGGGAGGACCTCCTACGAGCAGTACTTC. This encodes CASSRLSGRTSYEQYF. The genes are TRBV19 and TRBJ2-7; 9 nucleotides agree with TRBD2. This CDR3 contains 16 residues. Germline CDR1 LNHDA, CDR2 SQIVND (reference sequence). With V trimmed by 5 bases and J by 0 bases, 8 bases remained unmatched. Supplemented by reference TRBV19 and TRBJ2-7, the full variable domain reads DGGITQSPKYLFRKEGQNVTLSCEQNLNHDAMYWYRQDPGQGLRLIYYSQIVNDFQKGDIAEGYSVSREKKESFPLTVTSAQKNPTAFYLCASSRLSGRTSYEQYFGPGTRLTVT.

The count of this clone is one. This sequence joins TRBV6-5 and TRBJ1-3; 7 bases are a match to TRBD1. The CDR3 spans 12 residues. Looked up from germline, CDR1 is MNHEY and CDR2 is SVGAGI. The trim removed 10 bases at V and 4 bases at J, leaving 4 bases unmatched. The CDR3 DNA reads TGTGCCACCCAGGGGGGAGGAAACACCATATATTTT. Its translation: CATQGGGNTIYF.

V and J are TRBV7-2 and TRBJ2-2, with TRBD2 matching 9 bases. Trimming removed 2 bases from V and 10 bases from J; junction bases left unmatched: 2. Germline V gives CDR1 SGHTA, CDR2 FQGNSA. The CDR3 totals 13 residues. The CDR3 DNA reads as TGTGCCAGCAGCTTAAAGCGGGAGGTGGAGCTGTTTTTT. It encodes CASSLKREVELFF. The full variable domain, its missing parts supplied by reference TRBV7-2 and TRBJ2-2, is GAGVSQSPSNKVTEKGKDVELRCDPISGHTALYWYRQSLGQGLEFLIYFQGNSAPDKSGLPSDRFSAERTGGSVSTLTIQRTQQEDSAVYLCASSLKREVELFFGEGSRLTVL.

CDR3 sequence (DNA): TGCGCCAGCAGCTTCCTCCCCACAGGGGACCTAAATTCACCCCTCCACTTT. It is translated as CASSFLPTGDLNSPLHF. This chain connects TRBV5-1 to TRBJ1-6; 7 nucleotides line up with TRBD1. The CDR3 runs 17 residues. Germline CDR1 and CDR2: SGHRS and YFSETQ. V shed 2 bases and J 7 bases; nucleotides not matched to a gene: 12.

There are a few counts of this clone. The chain couples TRBV5-1 to TRBJ1-5, with D tentatively TRBD1 (6 bases). The CDR3 extends over 15 amino acids. Germline assignment: CDR1 SGHRS and CDR2 YFSETQ. Trimming cost V 0 bases and J 3 bases, with 10 bases left between them. CDR3 in amino acids: CASSLGDKHNQPQHF. The CDR3 DNA follows: TGCGCCAGCAGCTTGGGGGACAAGCACAATCAGCCCCAGCATTTT. The variable domain in full, completed from reference TRBV5-1 and TRBJ1-5, reads KAGVTQTPRYLIKTRGQQVTLSCSPISGHRSVSWYQQTPGQGLQFLFEYFSETQRNKGNFPGRFSGRQFSNSRSEMNVSTLELGDSALYLCASSLGDKHNQPQHFGDGTRLSIL.

This sequence joins TRBV19 and TRBJ2-2, with 12 nucleotides matching TRBD2. This CDR3 contains 16 residues. Germline lookup yields CDR1 LNHDA and CDR2 SQIVND (reference sequence). V was clipped by 7 bases and J by 5 bases; unmatched bases: 8. The DNA of the CDR3 is TGTGCCAGTACCCGACTAGCGGGAGCAGGGACCGGGGAGCTGTTTTTT. As protein: CASTRLAGAGTGELFF. The full variable domain, with the rest looked up from reference TRBV19 and TRBJ2-2, is DGGITQSPKYLFRKEGQNVTLSCEQNLNHDAMYWYRQDPGQGLRLIYYSQIVNDFQKGDIAEGYSVSREKKESFPLTVTSAQKNPTAFYLCASTRLAGAGTGELFFGEGSRLTVL.

The V call is TRBV4-2, the J call TRBJ1-6; D may be TRBD1 (6 bases). V lost 3 bases and J lost 7, with 13 bases in between. Germline V gene sequence: CDR1 LGHNA, CDR2 YNFKEQ. The CDR3 has 15 residues. The CDR3 spells CASSQEDRRNSPLHF. For the CDR3, the DNA is TGTGCCAGCAGCCAGGAAGACAGGCGGAATTCACCCCTCCACTTT.

The chain employs TRBV18 and TRBJ1-4; D remains unclear. This CDR3 comprises 13 residues. Trimming stripped 3 bases from V and 8 bases from J, with 10 bases between. Germline V gene sequence: CDR1 KGHSH, CDR2 LQKENI. The CDR3 loop reads CASSPNRGEKLFF. The CDR3, as DNA: TGTGCCAGCTCACCCAACCGAGGAGAAAAACTGTTTTTT.

This clone was picked up one time. The chain joins TRBV11-2 to TRBJ1-2; a possible D gene is TRBD1 (5 bases). From germline, CDR1 is SGHAT and CDR2 FQNNGV. Trimming cost V 3 bases and J 8 bases, with 10 bases left between them. CDR3 length: 12 residues. The CDR3 nucleotides are TGTGCCAGCAGCTTCCCGGGGGGAGGCTACACCTTC. Translating it yields CASSFPGGGYTF.

The chain is built from TRBV3-1 (or the pseudogene TRBV3-2) and TRBJ2-2, with 9 bases fitting TRBD2. From germline, CDR1 is LGHDT and CDR2 YNNKEL (reference sequence). CDR3 size: 15 residues. The V gene end was trimmed by 6 bases and the J gene end by 6 bases; junction bases not matched to a gene: 8. In DNA form, the CDR3 reads TGTGCCAGCAGGGTTAGCGGGAGTTGGGCCGGGGAGCTGTTTTTT. Protein: CASRVSGSWAGELFF.

The chain joins TRBV6-4 to TRBJ1-3; 7 nucleotides line up with TRBD1. The CDR3 runs 19 residues. Per the germline V gene, CDR1 is MRHNA and CDR2 is SNTAGT. The V segment lost 6 bases and the J segment 4 bases; nucleotides outside the gene matches: 21. CDR3 DNA sequence: TGTGCCAGCAGAGACGCGGGACAGATAAAGCCCTCCAGGGGAAACACCATATATTTT. It encodes CASRDAGQIKPSRGNTIYF.

The chain is built from TRBV6-6 and TRBJ1-6, with TRBD1 matching 12 bases. This CDR3 is 20 amino acids long. The germline gives CDR1 MNHNY, CDR2 SVGAGI (reference sequence). The V segment lost 6 bases and the J segment 4 bases; nucleotides outside the gene matches: 16. The CDR3 loop reads CASSLIRDRGHQAYNSPLHF. DNA for the CDR3: TGTGCCAGCAGCCTCATCCGGGACAGGGGGCACCAAGCATATAATTCACCCCTCCACTTT.

The gene calls are TRBV6-5 and TRBJ1-2; TRBD1 agrees at 7 bases. From germline, CDR1 is MNHEY and CDR2 SVGAGI. CDR3 length equals 15 residues. V shed 7 bases and J 1 base; nucleotides not matched to a gene: 9. CDR3 sequence: CASTFKGQLNYGYTF. CDR3 nucleotide sequence: TGTGCCAGCACATTTAAGGGACAGCTTAACTATGGCTACACCTTC.

The J gene is TRBJ2-7, the V gene TRBV10-3, with 8 nucleotides matching TRBD1. Germline CDR1 and CDR2: ENHRY and SYGVKD. The CDR3 contains 13 residues. V shed 8 bases, J shed 0 bases, and the junction held 3 bases outside the gene matches. The CDR3 bases are TGTGCCATCGGACAGGGCAACTCCTACGAGCAGTACTTC. The encoded protein is CAIGQGNSYEQYF.